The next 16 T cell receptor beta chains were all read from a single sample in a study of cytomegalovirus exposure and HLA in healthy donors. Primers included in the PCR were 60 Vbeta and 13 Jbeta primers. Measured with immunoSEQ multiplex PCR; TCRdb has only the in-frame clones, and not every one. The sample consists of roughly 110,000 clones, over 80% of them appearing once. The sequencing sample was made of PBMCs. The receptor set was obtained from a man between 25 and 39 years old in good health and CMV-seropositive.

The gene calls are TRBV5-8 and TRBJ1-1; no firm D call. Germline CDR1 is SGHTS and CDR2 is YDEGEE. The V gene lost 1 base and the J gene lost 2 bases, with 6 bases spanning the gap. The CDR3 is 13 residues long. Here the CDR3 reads CASSLNRNTEAFF. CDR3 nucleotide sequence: TGTGCCAGCAGCTTGAATCGTAACACTGAAGCTTTCTTT.

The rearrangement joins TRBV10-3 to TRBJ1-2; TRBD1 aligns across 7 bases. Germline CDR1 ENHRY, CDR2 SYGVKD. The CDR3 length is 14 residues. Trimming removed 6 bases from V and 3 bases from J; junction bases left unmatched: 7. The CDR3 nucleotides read TGTGCCATCAGGACGGACAGGACGGACTATGGCTACACCTTC. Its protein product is CAIRTDRTDYGYTF.

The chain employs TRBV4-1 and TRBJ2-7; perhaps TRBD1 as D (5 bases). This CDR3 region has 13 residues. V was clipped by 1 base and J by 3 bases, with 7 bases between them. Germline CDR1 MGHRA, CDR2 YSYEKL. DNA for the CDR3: TGCGCCAGCAGCCAAGCAGGGTTCTACGAGCAGTACTTC. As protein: CASSQAGFYEQYF.

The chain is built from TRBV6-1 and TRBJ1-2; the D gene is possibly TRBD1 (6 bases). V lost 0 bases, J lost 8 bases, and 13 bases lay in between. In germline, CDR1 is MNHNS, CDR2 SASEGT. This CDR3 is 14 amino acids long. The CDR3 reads CASSEAPRGRGYTF. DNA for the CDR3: TGTGCCAGCAGTGAAGCGCCCAGGGGTCGCGGCTACACCTTC.

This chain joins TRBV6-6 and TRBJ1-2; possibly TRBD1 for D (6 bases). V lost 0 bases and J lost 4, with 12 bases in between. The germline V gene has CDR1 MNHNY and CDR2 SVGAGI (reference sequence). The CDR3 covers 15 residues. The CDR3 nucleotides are TGTGCCAGCAGTTACTCTTATACAGGGACCTATGGCTACACCTTC. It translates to CASSYSYTGTYGYTF.

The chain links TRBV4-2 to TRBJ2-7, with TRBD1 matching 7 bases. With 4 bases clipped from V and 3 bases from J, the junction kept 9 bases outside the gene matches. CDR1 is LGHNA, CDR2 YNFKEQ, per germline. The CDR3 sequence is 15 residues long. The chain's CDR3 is CASSLEDRSNYEQYF. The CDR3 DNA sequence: TGTGCCAGCAGCCTCGAGGACAGGTCGAACTACGAGCAGTACTTC.

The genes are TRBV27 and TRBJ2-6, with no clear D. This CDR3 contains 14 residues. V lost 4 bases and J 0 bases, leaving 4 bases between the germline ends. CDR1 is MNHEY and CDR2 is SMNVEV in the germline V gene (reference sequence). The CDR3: CASSSNSGANVLTF. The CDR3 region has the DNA TGTGCCAGCAGTTCTAACTCTGGGGCCAACGTCCTGACTTTC.

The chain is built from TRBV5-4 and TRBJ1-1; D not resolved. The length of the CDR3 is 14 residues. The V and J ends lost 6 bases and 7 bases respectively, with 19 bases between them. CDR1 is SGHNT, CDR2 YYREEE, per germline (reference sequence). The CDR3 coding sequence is TGTGCCAGCACCGTGGCGGGTCATGGACTTGAAGCTTTCTTT. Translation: CASTVAGHGLEAFF. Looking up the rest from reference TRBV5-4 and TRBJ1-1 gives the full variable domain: ETGVTQSPTHLIKTRGQQVTLRCSSQSGHNTVSWYQQALGQGPQFIFQYYREEENGRGNFPPRFSGLQFPNYSSELNVNALELDDSALYLCASTVAGHGLEAFFGQGTRLTVV.

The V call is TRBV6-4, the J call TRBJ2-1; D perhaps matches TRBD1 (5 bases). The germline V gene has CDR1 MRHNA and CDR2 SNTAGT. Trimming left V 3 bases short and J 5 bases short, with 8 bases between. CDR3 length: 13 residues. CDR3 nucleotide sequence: TGTGCCAGCAGTGATAGGGGCCACAATGAGCAGTTCTTC. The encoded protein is CASSDRGHNEQFF.

The DNA for the CDR3 is TGTGCCAGCAGTCTCACTCCCGTTTCTAATGAAAAACTGTTTTTT. Its protein product is CASSLTPVSNEKLFF. The chain joins TRBV11-3 to TRBJ1-4; D not resolved. Germline assignment: CDR1 SGHNT and CDR2 YENEEA. There are 15 residues in the CDR3. Trimming shortened V by 6 bases and J by 3 bases, and 14 bases separated the two germline ends.

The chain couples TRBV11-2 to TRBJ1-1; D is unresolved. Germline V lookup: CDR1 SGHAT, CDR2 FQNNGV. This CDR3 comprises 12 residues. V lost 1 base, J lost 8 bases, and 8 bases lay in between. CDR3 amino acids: CASSLGRQEAFF. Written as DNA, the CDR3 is TGTGCCAGCAGCTTAGGGCGGCAAGAAGCTTTCTTT.

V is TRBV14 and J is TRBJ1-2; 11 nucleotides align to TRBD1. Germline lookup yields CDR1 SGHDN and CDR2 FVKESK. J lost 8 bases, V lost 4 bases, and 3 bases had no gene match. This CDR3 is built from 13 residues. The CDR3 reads CASSPRTGGGYTF. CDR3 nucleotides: TGTGCCAGCAGCCCCCGGACAGGGGGCGGCTACACCTTC. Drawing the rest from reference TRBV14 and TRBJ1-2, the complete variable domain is EAGVTQFPSHSVIEKGQTVTLRCDPISGHDNLYWYRRVMGKEIKFLLHFVKESKQDESGMPNNRFLAERTGGTYSTLKVQPAELEDSGVYFCASSPRTGGGYTFGSGTRLTVV.

CDR3 amino acids: CASSFDRIYGYTF. CDR3 nucleotides: TGTGCCAGCAGTTTTGACAGGATCTATGGCTACACCTTC. The V gene is TRBV6-5, the J gene TRBJ1-2, with a weak D call TRBD1 (6 bases). CDR1 and CDR2 (germline): MNHEY, SVGAGI. This CDR3 has 13 residues. With 4 bases removed from V and 4 bases from J, the gap between germline ends came to 10 bases.

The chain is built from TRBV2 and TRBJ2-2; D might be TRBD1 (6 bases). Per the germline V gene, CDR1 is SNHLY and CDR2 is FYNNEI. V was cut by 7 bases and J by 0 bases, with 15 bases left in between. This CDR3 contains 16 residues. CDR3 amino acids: CASTLKGGSNTGELFF. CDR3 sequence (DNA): TGTGCCAGCACTCTTAAAGGGGGTTCGAACACCGGGGAGCTGTTTTTT.

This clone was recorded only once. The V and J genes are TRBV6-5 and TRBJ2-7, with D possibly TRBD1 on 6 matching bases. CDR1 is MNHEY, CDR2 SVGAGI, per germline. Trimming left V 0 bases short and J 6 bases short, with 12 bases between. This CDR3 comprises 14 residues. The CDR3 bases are TGTGCCAGCAGTTACTCGTCAGGGGCTGGCGAGCAGTACTTC. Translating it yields CASSYSSGAGEQYF.

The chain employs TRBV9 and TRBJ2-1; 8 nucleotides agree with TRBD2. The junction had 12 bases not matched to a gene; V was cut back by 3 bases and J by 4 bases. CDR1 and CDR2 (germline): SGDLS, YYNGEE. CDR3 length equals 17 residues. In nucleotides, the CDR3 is TGTGCCAGCAGCGAGGGGGGGGTAGCGGGGATTTACAATGAGCAGTTCTTC. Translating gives CASSEGGVAGIYNEQFF.